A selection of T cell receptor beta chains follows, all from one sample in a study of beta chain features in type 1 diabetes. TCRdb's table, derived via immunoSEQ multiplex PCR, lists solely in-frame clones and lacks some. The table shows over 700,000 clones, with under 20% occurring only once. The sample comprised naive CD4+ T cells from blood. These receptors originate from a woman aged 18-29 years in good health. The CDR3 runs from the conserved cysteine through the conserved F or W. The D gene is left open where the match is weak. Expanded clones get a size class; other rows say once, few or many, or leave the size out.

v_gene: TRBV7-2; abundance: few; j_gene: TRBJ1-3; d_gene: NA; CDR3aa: CASSPPVGNTIYF; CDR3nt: TGTGCCAGCAGCCCTCCGGTTGGAAACACCATATATTTT
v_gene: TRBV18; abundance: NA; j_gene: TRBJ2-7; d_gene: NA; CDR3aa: CASSVGRGASYEQYF; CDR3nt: TGTGCCAGCTCAGTAGGACGGGGAGCCTCCTACGAGCAGTACTTC
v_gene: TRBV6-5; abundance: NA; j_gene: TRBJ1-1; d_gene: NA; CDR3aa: CASSYQRRNTEAFF; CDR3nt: TGTGCCAGCAGTTACCAAAGACGGAACACTGAAGCTTTCTTT
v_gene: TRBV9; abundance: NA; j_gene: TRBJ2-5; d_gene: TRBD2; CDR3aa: CASSVGNGRAQETQYF; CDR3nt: TGTGCCAGCAGCGTAGGGAACGGGAGGGCCCAGGAGACCCAGTACTTC
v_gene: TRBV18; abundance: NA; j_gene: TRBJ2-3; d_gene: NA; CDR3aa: CASSLNSGDTDTQYF; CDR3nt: TGTGCCAGCTCACTTAATTCTGGGGACACAGATACGCAGTATTTT
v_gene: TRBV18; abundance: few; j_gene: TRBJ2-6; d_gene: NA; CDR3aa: CASSPPSGSSGANVLTF; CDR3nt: TGTGCCAGCTCACCACCTTCCGGGAGCTCTGGGGCCAACGTCCTGACTTTC
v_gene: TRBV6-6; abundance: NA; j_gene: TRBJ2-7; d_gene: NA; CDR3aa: CASSRDTLYEQYF; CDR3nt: TGTGCCAGCAGCAGGGACACCCTCTACGAGCAGTACTTC
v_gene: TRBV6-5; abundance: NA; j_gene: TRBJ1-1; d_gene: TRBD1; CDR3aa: CASSWTGRANTEAFF; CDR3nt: TGTGCCAGCAGTTGGACAGGGAGGGCGAACACTGAAGCTTTCTTT
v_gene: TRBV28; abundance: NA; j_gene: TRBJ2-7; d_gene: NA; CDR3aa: CASSSGGSGVTYEQYF; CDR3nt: TGTGCCAGCAGTTCAGGGGGTAGCGGGGTTACCTACGAGCAGTACTTC
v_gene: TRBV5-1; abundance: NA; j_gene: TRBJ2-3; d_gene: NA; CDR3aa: CASGDTGLRRTDTQYF; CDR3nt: TGCGCCAGCGGCGACACCGGACTACGTCGCACAGATACGCAGTATTTT
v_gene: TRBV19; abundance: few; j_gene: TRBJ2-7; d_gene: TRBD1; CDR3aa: CATRQGAFIGEQYF; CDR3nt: TGTGCCACTCGACAGGGGGCCTTTATCGGGGAGCAGTACTTC
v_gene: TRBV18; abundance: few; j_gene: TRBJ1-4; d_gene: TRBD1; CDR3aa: CASSPSLQGIDEKLFF; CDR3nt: TGTGCCAGCTCACCGAGCCTACAGGGGATAGATGAAAAACTGTTTTTT
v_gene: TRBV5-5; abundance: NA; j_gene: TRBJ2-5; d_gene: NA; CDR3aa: CASSFSVGGTEKETQYF; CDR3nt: TGTGCCAGCAGCTTTTCGGTCGGGGGTACAGAGAAAGAGACCCAGTACTTC
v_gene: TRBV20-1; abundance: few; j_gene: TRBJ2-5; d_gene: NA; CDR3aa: CSARKEETQYF; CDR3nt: TGCAGTGCTAGAAAAGAAGAGACCCAGTACTTC
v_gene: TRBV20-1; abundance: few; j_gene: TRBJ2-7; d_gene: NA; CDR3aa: CSEGGPYEQYF; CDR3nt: TGCAGTGAGGGGGGCCCCTACGAGCAGTACTTC
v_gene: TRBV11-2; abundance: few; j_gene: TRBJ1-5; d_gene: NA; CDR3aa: CASSRKLDQPQHF; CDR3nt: TGTGCCAGCAGCCGCAAGTTGGATCAGCCCCAGCATTTT
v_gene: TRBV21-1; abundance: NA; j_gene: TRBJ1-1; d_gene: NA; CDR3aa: CASSLGGGPTEAFF; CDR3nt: TGTGCCAGCAGTTTAGGGGGAGGGCCCACTGAAGCTTTCTTT
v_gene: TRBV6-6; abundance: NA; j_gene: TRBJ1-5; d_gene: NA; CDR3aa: CASSYSRANQPQHF; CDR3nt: TGTGCCAGCAGTTACTCTCGGGCTAATCAGCCCCAGCATTTT
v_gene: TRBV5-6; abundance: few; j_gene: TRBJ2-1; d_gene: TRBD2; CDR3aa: CASSLGLAYEQFF; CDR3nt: TGTGCCAGCAGCCTCGGACTAGCCTATGAGCAGTTCTTC
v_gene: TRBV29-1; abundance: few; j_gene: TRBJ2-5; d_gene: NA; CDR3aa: CSVHSGEETQYF; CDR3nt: TGCAGCGTTCATTCAGGGGAAGAGACCCAGTACTTC
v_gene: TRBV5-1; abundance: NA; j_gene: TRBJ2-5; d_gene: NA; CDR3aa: CASSVQVQETQYF; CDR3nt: TGCGCCAGCAGCGTACAAGTTCAAGAGACCCAGTACTTC
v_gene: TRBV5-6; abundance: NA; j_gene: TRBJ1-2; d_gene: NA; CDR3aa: CASSLAAGAGLGYTF; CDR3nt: TGTGCCAGCAGCTTGGCCGCCGGGGCAGGGCTGGGCTACACCTTC
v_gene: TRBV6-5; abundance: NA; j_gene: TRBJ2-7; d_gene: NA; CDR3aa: CASSYGTTYEQYF; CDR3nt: TGTGCCAGCAGTTACGGCACGACCTACGAGCAGTACTTC
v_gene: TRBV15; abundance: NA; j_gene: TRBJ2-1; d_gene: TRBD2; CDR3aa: CATSRGREWNEQFF; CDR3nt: TGTGCCACCAGCAGGGGGCGGGAGTGGAATGAGCAGTTCTTC
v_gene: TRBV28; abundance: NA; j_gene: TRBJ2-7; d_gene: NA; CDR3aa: CASSQSYEQYF; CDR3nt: TGTGCCAGCAGCCAAAGCTACGAGCAGTACTTC
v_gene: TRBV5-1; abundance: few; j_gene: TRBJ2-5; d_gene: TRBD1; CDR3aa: CASSTRQGWETQYF; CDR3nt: TGCGCCAGCAGCACCAGACAGGGGTGGGAGACCCAGTACTTC
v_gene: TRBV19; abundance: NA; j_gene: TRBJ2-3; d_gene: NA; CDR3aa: CASNSLRGDTQYF; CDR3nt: TGTGCCAGCAATAGTCTACGGGGAGATACGCAGTATTTT
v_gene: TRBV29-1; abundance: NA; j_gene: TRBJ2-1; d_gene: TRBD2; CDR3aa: CSVERRGAYEQFF; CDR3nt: TGCAGCGTAGAGCGGCGGGGGGCTTATGAGCAGTTCTTC
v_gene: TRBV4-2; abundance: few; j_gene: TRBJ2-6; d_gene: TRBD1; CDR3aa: CASRTGAGANVLTF; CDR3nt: TGTGCCAGCAGGACAGGGGCTGGGGCCAACGTCCTGACTTTC
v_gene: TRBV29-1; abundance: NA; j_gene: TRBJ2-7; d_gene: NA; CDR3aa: CSVGPFGGGTYEQYF; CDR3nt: TGCAGCGTGGGGCCCTTCGGCGGAGGAACCTACGAGCAGTACTTC
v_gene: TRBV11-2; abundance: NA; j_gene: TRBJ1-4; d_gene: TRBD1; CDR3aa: CASSLQPGTGGEKLFF; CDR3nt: TGTGCCAGCAGCTTGCAGCCCGGGACAGGAGGTGAAAAACTGTTTTTT
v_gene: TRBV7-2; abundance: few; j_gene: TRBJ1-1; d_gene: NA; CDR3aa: CASKPGHMNTEAFF; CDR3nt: TGTGCCAGCAAGCCTGGACACATGAACACTGAAGCTTTCTTT
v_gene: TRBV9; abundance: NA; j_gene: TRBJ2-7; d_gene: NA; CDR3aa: CASSPTGDYEQYF; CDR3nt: TGTGCCAGCAGCCCGACGGGGGACTACGAGCAGTACTTC
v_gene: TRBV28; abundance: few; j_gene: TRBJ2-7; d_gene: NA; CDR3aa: CASSPTGLSYEQYF; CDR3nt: TGTGCCAGCAGTCCGACAGGATTATCCTACGAGCAGTACTTC
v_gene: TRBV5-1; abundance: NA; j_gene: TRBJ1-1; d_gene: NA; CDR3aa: CASSFQVNTEAFF; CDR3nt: TGCGCCAGCAGCTTTCAGGTGAACACTGAAGCTTTCTTT
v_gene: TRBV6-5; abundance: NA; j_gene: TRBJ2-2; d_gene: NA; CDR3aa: CASSYGESNTGELFF; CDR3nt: TGTGCCAGCAGCTATGGGGAATCGAACACCGGGGAGCTGTTTTTT
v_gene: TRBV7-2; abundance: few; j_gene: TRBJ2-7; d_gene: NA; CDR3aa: CASSIQRGGNEQYF; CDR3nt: TGTGCCAGCAGCATTCAGAGGGGGGGCAACGAGCAGTACTTC
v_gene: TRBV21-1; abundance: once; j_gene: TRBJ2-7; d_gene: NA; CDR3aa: CASSKKSLAGAYEQYF; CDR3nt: TGTGCCAGCAGCAAAAAGTCTTTAGCGGGTGCCTACGAGCAGTACTTC
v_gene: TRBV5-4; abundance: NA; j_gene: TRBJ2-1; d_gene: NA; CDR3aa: CATGAASLNEQFF; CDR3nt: TGTGCCACTGGGGCAGCTAGTTTGAATGAGCAGTTCTTC
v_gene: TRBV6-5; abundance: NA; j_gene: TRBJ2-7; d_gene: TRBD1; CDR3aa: CASSSGQGRYEQYF; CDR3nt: TGTGCCAGCAGTTCGGGACAGGGACGCTACGAGCAGTACTTC
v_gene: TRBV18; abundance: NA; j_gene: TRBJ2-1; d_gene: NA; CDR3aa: CASSPAGFGYNEQFF; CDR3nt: TGTGCCAGCTCACCCGCAGGGTTTGGGTACAATGAGCAGTTCTTC
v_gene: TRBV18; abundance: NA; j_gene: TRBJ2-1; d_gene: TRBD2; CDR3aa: CASSRVSGVYNEQFF; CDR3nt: TGTGCCAGCTCCCGCGTTAGCGGGGTATACAATGAGCAGTTCTTC
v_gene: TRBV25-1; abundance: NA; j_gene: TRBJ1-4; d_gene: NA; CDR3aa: CASSARPGRFEKLFF; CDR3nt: TGTGCCAGCAGCGCCCGGCCAGGGAGGTTTGAAAAACTGTTTTTT
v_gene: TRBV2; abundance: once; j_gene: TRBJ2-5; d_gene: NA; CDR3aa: CASLAVRNQETQYF; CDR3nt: TGTGCCAGCCTTGCGGTCCGCAACCAAGAGACCCAGTACTTC
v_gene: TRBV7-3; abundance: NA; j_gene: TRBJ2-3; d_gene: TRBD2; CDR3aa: CASSLKVGRDTQYF; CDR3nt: TGTGCCAGCAGCTTAAAGGTCGGGAGGGATACGCAGTATTTT
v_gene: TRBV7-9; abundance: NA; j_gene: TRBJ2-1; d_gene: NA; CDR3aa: CASRQGGTYNEQFF; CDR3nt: TGTGCCAGCCGGCAGGGGGGCACCTACAATGAGCAGTTCTTC
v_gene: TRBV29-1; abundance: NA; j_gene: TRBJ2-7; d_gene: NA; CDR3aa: CSVESGNPSYEQYF; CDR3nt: TGCAGCGTTGAAAGTGGGAACCCCTCCTACGAGCAGTACTTC
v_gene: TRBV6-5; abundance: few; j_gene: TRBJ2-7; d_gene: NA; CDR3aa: CASSALAKSYEQYF; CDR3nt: TGTGCCAGCAGCGCGCTGGCGAAATCCTACGAGCAGTACTTC
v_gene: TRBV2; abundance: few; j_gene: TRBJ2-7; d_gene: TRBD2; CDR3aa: CASSSRTSGYEQYF; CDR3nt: TGTGCCAGCAGTTCTCGGACTAGCGGCTACGAGCAGTACTTC
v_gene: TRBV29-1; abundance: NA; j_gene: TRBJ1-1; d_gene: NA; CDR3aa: CSVGAGVAFF; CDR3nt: TGCAGCGTTGGGGCAGGGGTAGCTTTCTTT
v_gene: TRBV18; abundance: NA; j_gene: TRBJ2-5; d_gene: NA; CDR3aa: CASSPSHQETQYF; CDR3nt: TGTGCCAGCTCACCTTCCCACCAAGAGACCCAGTACTTC
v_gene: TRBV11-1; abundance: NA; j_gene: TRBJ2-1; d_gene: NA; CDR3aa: CASSFHSGSSYNEQFF; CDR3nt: TGTGCCAGCAGCTTTCACAGTGGAAGCTCCTACAATGAGCAGTTCTTC
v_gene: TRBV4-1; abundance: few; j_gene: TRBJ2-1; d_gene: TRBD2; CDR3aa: CASSRGGRILDNEQFF; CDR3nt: TGCGCCAGCAGCCGGGGAGGGCGGATACTAGACAATGAGCAGTTCTTC
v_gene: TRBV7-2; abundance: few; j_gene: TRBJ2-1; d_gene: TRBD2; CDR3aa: CASGRTSRNEQFF; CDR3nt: TGTGCCAGCGGACGGACTAGTCGCAATGAGCAGTTCTTC
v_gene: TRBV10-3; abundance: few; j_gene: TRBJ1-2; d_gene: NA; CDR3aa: CAISVEGGYGYTF; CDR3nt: TGTGCCATCAGTGTGGAGGGAGGATATGGCTACACCTTC
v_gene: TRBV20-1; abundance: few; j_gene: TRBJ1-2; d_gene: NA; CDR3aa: CSARPPLAF; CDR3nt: TGCAGTGCTAGGCCACCGCTAGCCTTC